This T cell receptor beta chain stems from a study of cytomegalovirus exposure and HLA in healthy donors (dated by TCRdb to about 2017). A note on the overall study: An earlier analysis of several hundred of the donors reported approximately 260 Gb of sequence data and around 120 million unique TCR beta sequences obtained from some 200 million T cells. Roughly 300 gigabases of sequencing data and 70 million to 100 million unique TCR sequences were included in an early release covering 500 to 750 HLA-typed donors. Among the approximately 430 genotyped donors, approximately 76% belonged to the genetic ancestry cluster associated with self-reported Caucasian donors. The study was designed to test whether signatures of past pathogen exposure could be identified by cataloging public T cell receptors. The T cell repertoires of under 700 subjects were profiled by immunosequencing and related to cytomegalovirus serostatus. Along with the roughly 670-subject first cohort, a separate validation cohort of over 90 different subjects was used. The study combined high-throughput TCR immunosequencing, statistical association of individual TCRs with disease status, and machine learning to predict cytomegalovirus infection status. To study patterns of TCR occurrence, a later analysis re-analyzed previously published TCR beta repertoires from 550 to 800 donors and added high-resolution HLA genotyping. Rather than drawing on any new phenotypic data, the later analysis identified candidate immune exposures from TCR beta sequences and the way those sequences occurred across donors. In an earlier analysis of about 590 of the donors, high-throughput TCR beta sequencing was used to judge whether each TCR beta V gene segment behaved as functional or pseudogenic. Donor age, sex, ethnicity and CMV serostatus were compiled alongside the repertoire data. A later genetic analysis took genome-wide SNP genotypes for about 65% of the 666 donors and used that subset as a discovery cohort. Every discovery cohort repertoire had been produced on one sequencing platform. HLA typing covered class I and class II loci at four-digit resolution. Typing coverage varied by locus: about 620-640 donors for A, B, C, DRB1 and DQB1; around 560 for DQA1; over 600 for DPA1; approximately 470 for DPB1. Roughly five DR-DQ haplotypes were handled as single units for association and clustering because linkage in the cohort was strong. Across 398 genotyped donors of the cohort, an average of roughly 230,000 unique TCR beta nucleotide sequences per donor were sequenced, and roughly 17% of those sequences were non-productive. Findings and caveats that apply to the study as a whole: An earlier analysis of several hundred of the donors showed that most TCR beta V segments appeared in productive rearrangements either about 87% or about 30% of the time, which broadly matched IMGT annotations. A later analysis found that HLA-associated TCR beta chains were more clonally expanded and had lower generation probabilities than equally common non-associated chains. The study listed approximately 150 TCR beta chains as associated with cytomegalovirus. The classifier was reported to diagnose cytomegalovirus status with high specificity and sensitivity in both the original cohort and the validation cohort. At a false discovery rate of 0.05, a later analysis linked 15,000 to 20,000 TCR beta sequences to specific HLA alleles. According to a later analysis, most CMV-associated TCR beta chains appeared to be HLA-restricted, and the HLA associations seemed to be driven largely by CMV exposure. A further reported finding was that TCR beta sequences accurately predicted the HLA-A and HLA-B alleles for most subjects in the first cohort. A later analysis found that TCR association rates varied across HLA loci, with DRB1 alleles showing the most associated TCRs and HLA-C alleles the fewest. A few of the identified cytomegalovirus-associated TCR beta chains were confirmed in vitro to be specific for cytomegalovirus antigens. The sequencing pipeline was judged likely to have produced a cluster of highly shared sequence variants as a technical artifact. The presence/absence analyses assumed that sequencing depth was roughly uniform across donors, and that assumption may not be true. Correlated functional status among segregating V segments might reflect linkage disequilibrium, but an unknown experimental factor could not be ruled out. The authors suggested that the approach could potentially be generalized to other disease states and immunological phenotypes. According to a later analysis, parvovirus B19, influenza, CMV and Epstein-Barr virus appeared linked to several top co-occurrence clusters. CMV serostatus was the only immune exposure information available for the cohort. In a later genetic analysis, fewer N-insertions in productive TCRs were reported among donors in an Asian-associated ancestry cluster than the approximately 630-donor mean. Because HLA typing was unavailable for some donors at each locus, only the typed subset was used in association tests. Most TCR sequences were seen in very few donors, while some public TCRs were found in many individuals. Because counts were too low, roughly 16 rarely observed V segments, including chromosome 9 orphons, were excluded from the earlier analysis of under 650 of the donors. In a later genetic analysis, a missense DCLRE1C variant was associated with V-gene and J-gene trimming of TCR beta chains, and the association was replicated in an independent cohort. In this cohort, only TCR beta chains were sequenced, and detectable features were limited by the absence of alpha or paired-chain data. When HLA alleles, especially DR and DQ, strongly co-occurred, attributing TCR associations to individual alleles was difficult. Some IMGT-functional V segments, including TRBV6-2 and TRBV6-3, could not be distinguished by the 87-base-pair reads and were therefore excluded.

The CDR3 holds 14 amino acids from the cysteine to the phenylalanine. Solely the CDR3 DNA is kept, with 42 bases framed from the first base. A distance of 10 bases separates the germline ends of V and J, which lose 1 base and 4 bases respectively. The CDR1 and CDR2 encoded by the germline V gene are SGHTA and FQGTGA. The cohort comprised fewer than 750 healthy bone marrow donors. At the time of sampling, all cohort members were nominally healthy, though unrecorded immune exposures were likely present. The donor was CMV seronegative and belonged to the group of approximately 320 seronegative cohort members. Each donor provided a peripheral blood sample, and peripheral blood mononuclear cells were used for TCR beta sequencing. Genomic DNA was extracted from the blood cell samples with the Qiagen DNeasy Blood Extraction Kit. The library relied on the immunoSEQ multiplex PCR assay. For the multiplex PCR, a mixture combining 60 forward primers for TCR Vbeta segments and 13 reverse primers for TCR Jbeta segments was used. Amplification of the CDR3 region of rearranged TCR beta genes was performed with a multiplex PCR assay on genomic DNA. Amplified TCR beta libraries were sequenced as 87-base-pair reads on the Illumina HiSeq System. From the authors' description of their analysis: A later analysis counted tens of millions of unique TCR beta chains across the approximately 700 repertoires, and around 9.9 million of these chains were shared by at least two donors. To remove PCR and sequencing errors, raw reads were error-corrected and collapsed into unique sequences using a nearest-neighbor algorithm that merged closely related sequences. Alignment of CDR3 sequences to IMGT reference sequences was used to assign V, D and J gene segments. For a sequence to be retained, a match of at least six nucleotides was required to both a V gene segment and a J gene segment. A rearrangement was called productive if the CDR3 had no stop codons and remained in frame with V and J, and every other rearrangement was called non-productive. CDR3 was defined by IMGT convention, running from the second conserved V-encoded cysteine to the conserved J-encoded phenylalanine. The earlier analysis of 587 of the donors excluded any sequence lacking an unambiguous match to a single V gene segment. An earlier analysis of about 600 of the donors called V segments functional above 56.7% productive rearrangements and segregating when the between-donor standard deviation exceeded 5%. A statistical classification framework was built to diagnose cytomegalovirus status from the catalog of TCR beta chain sequences. V and J gene assignment, in a later analysis, came from comparing TCR nucleotide sequences with IMGT/GENE-DB human TR gene sequences. A later analysis assigned CDR3 sequences and most-parsimonious VDJ recombination scenarios with the TCRdist pipeline. In a later analysis, each TCR beta chain was defined by its CDR3 amino acid sequence together with its V-gene family, and reads lacking a unique V-gene family were excluded. A later analysis removed several hundred highly shared, low-generation-probability nucleotide sequences to deal with suspected cross-contamination and a sequencing artifact. A later analysis calculated a clonal expansion index for each public chain from normalized within-repertoire ranks of inferred template counts. Generation probabilities in a later analysis came from a VDJ recombination model fitted to out-of-frame rearrangements, and those results were checked against IGoR. In a later analysis, TCR-TCR, TCR-HLA and TCR-CMV co-occurrence was scored with hypergeometric tests, and a repertoire-size bias correction was applied to TCR pairs. To estimate false discovery rates, a later analysis permuted the HLA or CMV assignments 20 times. In a later analysis, co-occurring TCRs were grouped using DBSCAN, with TCRdist sequence similarity added in when clustering inside HLA-allele-positive subsets. Co-occurrence clustering excluded repertoires with fewer than 30,000 or more than 120,000 public chains, plus five with anomalous nucleotide sharing. In its TCRdb copy, this immuneACCESS table keeps in-frame sequences only and misses some clones. Where compared with another copy, unresolved V genes explain less than half of these, and the others have no known cause. The V and J calls and clone size come from that table; D and trimming were worked out from the DNA. This sample gives over 95,000 clones in total; about 74% of them show up just once. Of the sample, approximately 8% is held by the ten largest clones.

As for this clone: It lacks a known antigen. No quality values exist for individual bases; no much larger clone is one base distant.

Input material: PBMCs. The receptor was derived from a female donor in good health and CMV-seronegative. The rearrangement combines TRBV7-3 with TRBJ1-1, with TRBD1 perhaps the D gene, on 6 matching bases. The nucleotide sequence is TGTGCCAGCAGCTTAAGGGGGCGGGTCACTGAAGCTTTCTTT. Its protein reads: CASSLRGRVTEAFF.